This T cell receptor beta chain derives from a study of identical twins. Comments on this clonotype: What it recognizes is unknown.

MiXCR, run by TCRdb on the 5' RACE reads, gives a single entry per CDR3 protein. The sample carries 350,000 or so distinct CDR3 sequences, approximately 13% recorded once. This CDR3 spans 14 amino acids. The V end was cut by 5 bases, the J end by 5 bases, with 15 bases between. Germline CDR1 is MDHEN and CDR2 is SYDVKM. The study, taken as a whole, reports: In cord blood, abundant beta clonotypes had fewer insertions; memory showed no trend. Within beta out-of-frame sequences, the excess sharing observed between twins was weaker. Invariant MAIT and iNKT cells may have partly biased zero-insertion analyses.

The same sample was also used in a study of yellow fever vaccine responses in identical twins. As that report states: Twins reportedly appeared to share part of their vaccine T cell response while keeping part individual.

This TCR was recovered from a woman aged 18-29 years in good health. The chain employs TRBV28 and TRBJ1-1; possible D gene TRBD1, 6 bases. The source material was CD8+ T cells sorted from blood. CDR3 protein: CASSITGSGTEAFF. In nucleotides, the CDR3 is TGTGCCAGCAGTATTACAGGGTCGGGTACTGAAGCTTTCTTT.